Following are 15 T cell receptor beta chains from one sample sequenced in a study of blood T cell repertoires in COVID-19. Only in-frame clones appear in the TCRdb table, and some are missing; sequencing was by immunoSEQ multiplex PCR. The sample holds about 260,000 clones, 85% to 90% seen once. The sequenced material came from peripheral blood. Receptors originate from a woman aged 35 to 49 who had recovered from COVID-19.

The V and J genes are TRBV6-6 and TRBJ2-2, with a weak D call TRBD1 (6 bases). The CDR3 loop spans 15 amino acids. The V end lost 7 bases, the J end lost 7 bases, and 19 bases lay between the germline ends. Germline assignment: CDR1 MNHNY and CDR2 SVGAGI (reference sequence). CDR3 protein: CASNRGHTLGGELFF. The CDR3 DNA reads as TGTGCCAGCAACCGGGGACACACCCTCGGCGGGGAGCTGTTTTTT.

This chain connects TRBV10-1 to TRBJ2-6, with a possible D match to TRBD1 (5 bases). The CDR3 has 18 residues. Germline V CDR1 and CDR2: WNHNN, SYGVQD (reference sequence). The ends were cut back, 10 bases at V and 2 bases at J, with 24 bases in the middle. For the CDR3, the DNA is TGCGCCACCACGGGTAGGGGCAGAAGGGTCCCTGGGGCCAACGTCCTGACTTTC. Protein: CATTGRGRRVPGANVLTF.

The genes are TRBV5-1 and TRBJ2-7; TRBD1 matches at 9 bases. The CDR3 totals 15 residues. The trim removed 6 bases at V and 1 base at J, leaving 8 bases unmatched. In germline, CDR1 is SGHRS, CDR2 YFSETQ. In DNA, the CDR3 is TGCGCCAGCACCGAGGGCGGGACAGGGTCCTACGAGCAGTACTTC. Translating gives CASTEGGTGSYEQYF. The complete variable domain, with remaining parts taken from reference TRBV5-1 and TRBJ2-7, reads KAGVTQTPRYLIKTRGQQVTLSCSPISGHRSVSWYQQTPGQGLQFLFEYFSETQRNKGNFPGRFSGRQFSNSRSEMNVSTLELGDSALYLCASTEGGTGSYEQYFGPGTRLTVT.

The chain links TRBV19 to TRBJ2-5; no clear D. The CDR3 sequence is 15 residues long. The V gene lost 3 bases and the J gene lost 0 bases, with 11 bases spanning the gap. Looked up from germline, CDR1 is LNHDA and CDR2 is SQIVND (reference sequence). CDR3 sequence (DNA): TGTGCCAGTAGTATGGGCACCACAAACCAAGAGACCCAGTACTTC. Encoded protein: CASSMGTTNQETQYF.

The rearrangement joins TRBV4-3 to TRBJ2-7; the match to TRBD1 covers 9 bases. The CDR3 is 14 amino acids. Germline V gene data show CDR1 as LGHNA and CDR2 as YSLEER. The J segment lost 2 bases and the V segment lost 4 bases, leaving 3 bases of the junction unmatched. CDR3 in DNA: TGCGCCAGCAGCCTCCGGGACAGGGCCTACGAGCAGTACTTC. Translation gives CASSLRDRAYEQYF.

This chain links TRBV6-5 with TRBJ2-7; 9 nucleotides align to TRBD1. Germline-derived CDR1 and CDR2 are MNHEY and SVGAGI. The CDR3 is 14 amino acids. The J segment lost 5 bases and the V segment lost 6 bases, leaving 8 bases of the junction unmatched. Here the CDR3 DNA reads TGTGCCAGCAGATTCGGGACAGGGCCCCACGAGCAGTACTTC. Residues: CASRFGTGPHEQYF.

This clone was counted once. This chain links TRBV5-1 with TRBJ2-5; TRBD1 agrees at 9 bases. V gave up 3 bases and J gave up 4 bases; unmatched junction bases: 4. Germline V gene sequence: CDR1 SGHRS, CDR2 YFSETQ. The CDR3 covers 14 residues. The CDR3 protein is CASSYRTGVETQYF. The CDR3, as DNA: TGCGCCAGCAGCTACCGGACAGGGGTAGAGACCCAGTACTTC.

This clone showed up just a few times. The chain employs TRBV5-5 and TRBJ2-3; TRBD1 matches 11 bases. This CDR3 contains 16 residues. CDR1 is SGHKS and CDR2 is YYEKEE in the germline V gene (reference sequence). J lost 2 bases, V lost 2 bases, and 4 bases had no gene match. CDR3 sequence (DNA): TGTGCCAGCAGCTTTGGACAGGGGGCGTTCACAGATACGCAGTATTTT. This sequence encodes CASSFGQGAFTDTQYF.

This clone turned up a few times. The chain links TRBV27 to TRBJ2-7, with D possibly TRBD2 on 6 matching bases. The germline gives CDR1 MNHEY, CDR2 SMNVEV (reference sequence). With 5 bases removed from V and 2 bases from J, the gap between germline ends came to 13 bases. CDR3 length: 14 amino acids. CDR3 DNA sequence: TGTGCCAGCAGTACCCGGAGGGGTGCCTACGAGCAGTACTTC. As protein: CASSTRRGAYEQYF.

In this sample, this clone turned up a few times. The chain carries TRBV16 and TRBJ2-1, with D unclear. The ends were cut back, 0 bases at V and 8 bases at J, with 8 bases in the middle. The germline CDR1 and CDR2 sequences are KGHSY and FQNENV. This CDR3 has 13 residues. This CDR3 reads CASSQSTIHEQFF. CDR3 DNA sequence: TGTGCCAGCAGCCAATCCACAATCCATGAGCAGTTCTTC.

This sequence joins TRBV12-5 and TRBJ1-1; 10 bases agree with TRBD1. This CDR3 has 20 residues. V shed 0 bases and J 5 bases; nucleotides not matched to a gene: 18. Germline V lookup: CDR1 LGHNT, CDR2 FRNRAP. The CDR3 region has the DNA TGTGCTAGTGGTTTGGTACCCCCGGTCCGGGACAGGGGTTCGGGGACTGAAGCTTTCTTT. It translates to CASGLVPPVRDRGSGTEAFF.

The chain is built from TRBV18 and TRBJ1-1; TRBD1 is a possible D gene (5 bases). The V gene lost 6 bases and the J gene lost 2 bases, with 13 bases spanning the gap. This CDR3 is built from 14 residues. Germline CDR1 is KGHSH and CDR2 is LQKENI. The CDR3 here is CASSKGRGNTEAFF. As DNA, the CDR3 is TGTGCCAGCTCCAAGGGGAGGGGAAACACTGAAGCTTTCTTT.

This sequence joins TRBV5-5 and TRBJ2-7, with D uncertain. The CDR3 contains 14 residues. CDR1 SGHKS and CDR2 YYEKEE come from the germline V gene (reference sequence). Trimming shortened V by 4 bases and J by 3 bases, and 14 bases separated the two germline ends. The CDR3 region is CASSADVRFYEQYF. The DNA of the CDR3 is TGTGCCAGCAGCGCGGATGTCAGATTCTACGAGCAGTACTTC.

This clone came up once. The gene calls are TRBV5-1 and TRBJ1-1; D possibly corresponds to TRBD1 (6 bases). V was clipped by 3 bases and J by 5 bases, with 14 bases between them. The CDR3 loop spans 14 amino acids. Germline V CDR1 and CDR2: SGHRS, YFSETQ. The CDR3 here is CASSSWTVGTEAFF. The CDR3 nucleotides are TGCGCCAGCAGCTCCTGGACAGTCGGAACTGAAGCTTTCTTT.

The chain couples TRBV29-1 to TRBJ2-5, with a possible D match to TRBD2 (6 bases). The CDR3 extends over 13 amino acids. CDR1 and CDR2 (germline): SQVTM, ANQGSEA. V was cut by 8 bases and J by 0 bases, with 13 bases left in between. CDR3 residues: CSTHGDYQETQYF. CDR3 sequence (DNA): TGCAGCACACACGGGGACTACCAAGAGACCCAGTACTTC.